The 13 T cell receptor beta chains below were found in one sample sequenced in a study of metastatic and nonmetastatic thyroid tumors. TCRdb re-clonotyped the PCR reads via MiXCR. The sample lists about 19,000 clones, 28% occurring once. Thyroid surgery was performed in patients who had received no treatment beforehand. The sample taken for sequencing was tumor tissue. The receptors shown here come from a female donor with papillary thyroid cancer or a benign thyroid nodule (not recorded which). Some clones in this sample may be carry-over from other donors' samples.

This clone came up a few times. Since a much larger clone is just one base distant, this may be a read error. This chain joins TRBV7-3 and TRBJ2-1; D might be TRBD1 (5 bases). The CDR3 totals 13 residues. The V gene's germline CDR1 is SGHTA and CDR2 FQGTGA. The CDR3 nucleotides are TGTGCCAGCAGCTTGGGGCAACTCAATGAGCAGTCCTTC. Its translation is CASSLGQLNEQSF.

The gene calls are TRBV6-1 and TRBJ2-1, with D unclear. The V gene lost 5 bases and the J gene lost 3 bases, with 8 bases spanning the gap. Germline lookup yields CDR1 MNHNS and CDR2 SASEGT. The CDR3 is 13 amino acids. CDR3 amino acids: CASSSQDYNEQFF. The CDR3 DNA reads TGTGCCAGCAGTTCACAAGACTACAATGAGCAGTTCTTC.

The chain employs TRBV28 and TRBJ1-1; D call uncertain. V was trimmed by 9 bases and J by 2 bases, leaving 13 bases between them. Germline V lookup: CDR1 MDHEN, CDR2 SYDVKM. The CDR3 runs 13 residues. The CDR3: CASIWAKNTEAFF. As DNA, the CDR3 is TGTGCCAGTATTTGGGCAAAAAACACTGAAGCTTTCTTT.

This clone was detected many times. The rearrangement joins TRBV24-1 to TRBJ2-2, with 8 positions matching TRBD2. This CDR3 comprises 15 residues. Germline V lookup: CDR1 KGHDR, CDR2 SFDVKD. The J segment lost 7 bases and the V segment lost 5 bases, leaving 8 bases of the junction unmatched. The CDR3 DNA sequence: TGTGCCACCAGTGGTGGGACTAGGGCTTTCGGGGAGCTGTTTTTT. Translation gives CATSGGTRAFGELFF.

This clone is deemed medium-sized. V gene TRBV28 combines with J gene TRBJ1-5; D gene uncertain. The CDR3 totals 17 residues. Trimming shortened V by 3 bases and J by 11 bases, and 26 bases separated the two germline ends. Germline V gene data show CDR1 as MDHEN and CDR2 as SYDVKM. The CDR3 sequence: CASSLAFGDPPGMAQHF. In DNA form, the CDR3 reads TGTGCCAGCAGTTTGGCATTCGGAGACCCGCCCGGGATGGCCCAGCATTTT.

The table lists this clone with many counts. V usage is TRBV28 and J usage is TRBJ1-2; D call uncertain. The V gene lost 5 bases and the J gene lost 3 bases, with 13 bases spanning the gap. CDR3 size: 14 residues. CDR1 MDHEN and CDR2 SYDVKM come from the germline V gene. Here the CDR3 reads CASSLSLPDYGYTF. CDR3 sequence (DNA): TGTGCCAGCAGTCTGTCCTTGCCAGACTATGGCTACACCTTC.

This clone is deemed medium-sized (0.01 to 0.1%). The CDR3: CASSYSSALRKFF. CDR3 DNA: TGTGCCAGCAGTTACTCGTCTGCGCTGCGGAAGTTCTTC. The chain couples TRBV6-2 or TRBV6-3 to TRBJ2-1; D gene unclear. From germline, CDR1 is MNHEY and CDR2 SVGEGT. V was shortened by 0 bases and J by 14 bases, with 14 bases between the two germline ends. CDR3 size: 13 residues.

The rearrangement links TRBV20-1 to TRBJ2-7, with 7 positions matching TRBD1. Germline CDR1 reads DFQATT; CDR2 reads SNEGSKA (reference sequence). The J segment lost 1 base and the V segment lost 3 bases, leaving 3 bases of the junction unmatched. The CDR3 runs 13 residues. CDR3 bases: TGCAGTGCTAGCCGGACAGGATCCTACGAGCAGTACTTC. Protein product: CSASRTGSYEQYF.

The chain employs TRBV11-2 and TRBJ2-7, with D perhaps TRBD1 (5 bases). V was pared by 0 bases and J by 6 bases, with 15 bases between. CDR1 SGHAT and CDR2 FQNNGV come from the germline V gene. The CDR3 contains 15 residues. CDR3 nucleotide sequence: TGTGCCAGCAGCTTAGAACCAGGGCTGAAAAGCGAGCAGTACTTC. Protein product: CASSLEPGLKSEQYF.

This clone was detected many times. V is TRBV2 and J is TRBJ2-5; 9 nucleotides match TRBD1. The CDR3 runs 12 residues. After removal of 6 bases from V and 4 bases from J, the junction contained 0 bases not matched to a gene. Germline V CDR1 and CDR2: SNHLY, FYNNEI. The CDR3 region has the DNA TGTGCCAGCAGGGGACAGGGAGAGACCCAGTACTTC. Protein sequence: CASRGQGETQYF.

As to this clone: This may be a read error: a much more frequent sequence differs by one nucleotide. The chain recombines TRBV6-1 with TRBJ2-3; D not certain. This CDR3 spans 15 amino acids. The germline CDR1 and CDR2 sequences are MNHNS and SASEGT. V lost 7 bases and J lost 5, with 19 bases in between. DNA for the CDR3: TGTGCCAGCATCCGGACCTTTACCTCACGAGATACGCAGTATTTT. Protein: CASIRTFTSRDTQYF.

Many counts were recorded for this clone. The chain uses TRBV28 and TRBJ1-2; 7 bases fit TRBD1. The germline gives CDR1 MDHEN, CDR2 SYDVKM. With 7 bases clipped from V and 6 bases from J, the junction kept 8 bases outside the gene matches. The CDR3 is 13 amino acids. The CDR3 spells CASTRQGEDGYTF. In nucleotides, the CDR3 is TGTGCCAGCACTAGACAGGGAGAGGATGGCTACACCTTC.

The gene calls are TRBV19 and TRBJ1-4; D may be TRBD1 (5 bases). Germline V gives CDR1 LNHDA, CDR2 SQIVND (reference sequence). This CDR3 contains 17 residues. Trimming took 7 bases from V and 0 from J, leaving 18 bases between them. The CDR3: CASKFSTALTTNEKLFF. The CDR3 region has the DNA TGTGCCAGTAAATTCTCGACAGCACTAACAACTAATGAAAAACTGTTTTTT.